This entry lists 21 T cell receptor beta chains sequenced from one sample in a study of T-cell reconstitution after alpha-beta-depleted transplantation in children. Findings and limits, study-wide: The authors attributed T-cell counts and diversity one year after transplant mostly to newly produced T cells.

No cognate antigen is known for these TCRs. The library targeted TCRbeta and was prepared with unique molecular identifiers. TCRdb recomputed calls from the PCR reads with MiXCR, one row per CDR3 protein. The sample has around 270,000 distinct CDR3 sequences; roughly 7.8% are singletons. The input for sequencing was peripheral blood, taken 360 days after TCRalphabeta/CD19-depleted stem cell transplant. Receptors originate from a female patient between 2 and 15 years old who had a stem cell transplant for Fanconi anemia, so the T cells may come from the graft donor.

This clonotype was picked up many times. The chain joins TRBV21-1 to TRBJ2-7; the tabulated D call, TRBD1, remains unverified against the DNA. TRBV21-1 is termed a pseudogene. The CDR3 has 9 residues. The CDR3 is CASSNRTYF. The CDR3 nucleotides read TGTGCCAGCAGCAACAGGACATACTTC.

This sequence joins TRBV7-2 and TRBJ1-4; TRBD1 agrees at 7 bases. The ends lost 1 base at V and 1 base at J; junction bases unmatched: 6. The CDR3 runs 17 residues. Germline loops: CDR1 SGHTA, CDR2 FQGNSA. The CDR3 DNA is TGTGCCAGCAGCTTAGGGATATACAGGGGAACTAATGAAAAACTGTTTTTT. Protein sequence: CASSLGIYRGTNEKLFF.

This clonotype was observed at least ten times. The CDR3: CASSLGLADTQYF. The CDR3 DNA reads TGCGCCAGCAGCTTGGGGTTAGCAGATACGCAGTATTTT. This sequence joins TRBV5-1 and TRBJ2-3; D unclear. Germline-derived CDR1 and CDR2 are SGHRS and YFSETQ. Trimming pared 0 bases from V and 4 bases from J, leaving 6 bases between. The CDR3 is made up of 13 amino acids. Full variable domain (outside the CDR3, taken from reference TRBV5-1 and TRBJ2-3): KAGVTQTPRYLIKTRGQQVTLSCSPISGHRSVSWYQQTPGQGLQFLFEYFSETQRNKGNFPGRFSGRQFSNSRSEMNVSTLELGDSALYLCASSLGLADTQYFGPGTRLTVL.

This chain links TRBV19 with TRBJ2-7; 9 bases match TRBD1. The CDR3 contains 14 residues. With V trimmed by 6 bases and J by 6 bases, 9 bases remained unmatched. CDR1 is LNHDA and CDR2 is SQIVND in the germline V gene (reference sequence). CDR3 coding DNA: TGTGCCAGTAGAACAGGGGGCGCGTTCAGCGAGCAGTACTTC. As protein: CASRTGGAFSEQYF.

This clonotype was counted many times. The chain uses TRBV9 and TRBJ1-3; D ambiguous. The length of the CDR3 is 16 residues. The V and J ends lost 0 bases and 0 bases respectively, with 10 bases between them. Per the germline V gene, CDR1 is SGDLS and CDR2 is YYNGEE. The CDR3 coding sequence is TGTGCCAGCAGCGTAGGCGACGGAGGCTCTGGAAACACCATATATTTT. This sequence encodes CASSVGDGGSGNTIYF.

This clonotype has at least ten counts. The CDR3 loop reads CASSHLGQGGTYNEQFF. The CDR3 nucleotides read TGCGCCAGCAGCCACCTTGGACAGGGCGGTACCTACAATGAGCAGTTCTTC. The rearrangement joins TRBV4-1 to TRBJ2-1; 8 positions match TRBD1. With V trimmed by 3 bases and J by 2 bases, 9 bases remained unmatched. CDR1 and CDR2 from the germline V gene are MGHRA and YSYEKL. This CDR3 contains 17 residues.

The CDR3 region has the DNA TGTGCCAGCAGCTTAGCGGGAGCGGTGGGGGTCACTGAAGCTTTCTTT. Translated, it gives CASSLAGAVGVTEAFF. V and J are TRBV7-9 and TRBJ1-1, with D possibly being TRBD1 (5 bases). From germline, CDR1 is SEHNR and CDR2 FQNEAQ (reference sequence). This CDR3 region has 16 residues. V was shortened by 0 bases and J by 4 bases, with 15 bases between the two germline ends.

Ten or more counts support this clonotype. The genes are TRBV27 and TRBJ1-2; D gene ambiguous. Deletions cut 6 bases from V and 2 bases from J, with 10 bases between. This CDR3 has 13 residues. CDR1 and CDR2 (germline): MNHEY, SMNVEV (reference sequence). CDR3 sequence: CASSQLNNYGYTF. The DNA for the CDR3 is TGTGCCAGCAGCCAGCTTAACAACTATGGCTACACCTTC.

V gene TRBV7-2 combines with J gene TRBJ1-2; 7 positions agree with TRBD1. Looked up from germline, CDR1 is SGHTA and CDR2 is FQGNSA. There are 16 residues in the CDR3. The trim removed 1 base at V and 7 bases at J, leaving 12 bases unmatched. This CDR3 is CASSLDRQGLHRGYTF. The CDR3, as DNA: TGTGCCAGCAGCTTAGATCGACAGGGTCTACATCGTGGCTACACCTTC.

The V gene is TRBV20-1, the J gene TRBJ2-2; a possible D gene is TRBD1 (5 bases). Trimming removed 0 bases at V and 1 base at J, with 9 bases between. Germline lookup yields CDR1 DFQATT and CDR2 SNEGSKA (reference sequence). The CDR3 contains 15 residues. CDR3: CSARDVGRNTGELFF. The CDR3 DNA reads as TGCAGTGCTAGAGATGTGGGGCGGAACACCGGGGAGCTGTTTTTT.

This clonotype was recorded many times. CDR3: CATSPLAYEQYF. CDR3 in DNA: TGTGCCACCTCCCCACTAGCCTACGAGCAGTACTTC. The rearrangement uses TRBV6-6 and TRBJ2-7, with D perhaps TRBD2 (5 bases). V shed 10 bases and J shed 2 bases, with 12 bases lying between them. Germline V lookup: CDR1 MNHNY, CDR2 SVGAGI (reference sequence). This CDR3 spans 12 amino acids.

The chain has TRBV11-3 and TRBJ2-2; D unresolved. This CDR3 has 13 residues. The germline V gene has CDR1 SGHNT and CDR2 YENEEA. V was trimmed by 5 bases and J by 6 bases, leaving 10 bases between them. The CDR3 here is CASSPSVSGELFF. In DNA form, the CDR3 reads TGTGCCAGCAGCCCCTCGGTATCCGGGGAGCTGTTTTTT. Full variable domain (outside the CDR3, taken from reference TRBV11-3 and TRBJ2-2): EAGVVQSPRYKIIEKKQPVAFWCNPISGHNTLYWYLQNLGQGPELLIRYENEEAVDDSQLPKDRFSAERLKGVDSTLKIQPAELGDSAVYLCASSPSVSGELFFGEGSRLTVL.

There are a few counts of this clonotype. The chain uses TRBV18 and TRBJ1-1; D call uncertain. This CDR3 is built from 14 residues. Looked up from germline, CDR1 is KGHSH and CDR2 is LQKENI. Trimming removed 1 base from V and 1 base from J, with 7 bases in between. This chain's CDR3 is CASSPRHSNTEAFF. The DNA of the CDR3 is TGTGCCAGCTCACCACGACACTCGAACACTGAAGCTTTCTTT.

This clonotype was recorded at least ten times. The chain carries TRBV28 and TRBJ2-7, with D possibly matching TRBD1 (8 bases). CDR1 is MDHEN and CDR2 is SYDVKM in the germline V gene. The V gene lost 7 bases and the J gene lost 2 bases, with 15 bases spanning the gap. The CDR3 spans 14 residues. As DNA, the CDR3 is TGTGCCAGCACTACAGGGGGGGAAGCCTACGAGCAGTACTTC. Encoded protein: CASTTGGEAYEQYF.

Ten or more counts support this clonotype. The CDR3 region has the DNA TGTGCCATCAGTGTCCACGGACTAGCGGGGGTCTACAATGAGCAGTTCTTC. Protein: CAISVHGLAGVYNEQFF. This sequence joins TRBV10-3 and TRBJ2-1; TRBD2 matches at 13 bases. The J segment lost 3 bases and the V segment lost 4 bases, leaving 6 bases of the junction unmatched. CDR1 is ENHRY, CDR2 SYGVKD, per germline. This CDR3 region has 17 residues.

This CDR3 is CSASGGAGETQYF. The CDR3 region has the DNA TGCAGTGCTAGCGGGGGGGCGGGCGAGACCCAGTACTTC. The chain couples TRBV20-1 to TRBJ2-5, with TRBD2 identical over 8 bases. Germline V gene data show CDR1 as DFQATT and CDR2 as SNEGSKA (reference sequence). The CDR3 is 13 amino acids. After removal of 3 bases from V and 5 bases from J, the junction contained 5 bases not matched to a gene.

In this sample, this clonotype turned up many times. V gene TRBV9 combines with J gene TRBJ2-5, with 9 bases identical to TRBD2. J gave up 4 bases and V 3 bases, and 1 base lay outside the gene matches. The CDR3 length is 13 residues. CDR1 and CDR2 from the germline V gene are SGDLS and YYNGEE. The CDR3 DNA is TGTGCCAGCAGCGCGGGACTAGCAGAGACCCAGTACTTC. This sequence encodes CASSAGLAETQYF.

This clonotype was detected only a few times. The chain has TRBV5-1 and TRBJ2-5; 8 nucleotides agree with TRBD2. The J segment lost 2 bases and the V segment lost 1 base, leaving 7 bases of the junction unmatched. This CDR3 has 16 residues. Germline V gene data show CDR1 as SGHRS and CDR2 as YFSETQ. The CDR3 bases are TGCGCCAGCAGCTTGCGTCTCGGCGGGAGGCAAGAGACCCAGTACTTC. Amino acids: CASSLRLGGRQETQYF.

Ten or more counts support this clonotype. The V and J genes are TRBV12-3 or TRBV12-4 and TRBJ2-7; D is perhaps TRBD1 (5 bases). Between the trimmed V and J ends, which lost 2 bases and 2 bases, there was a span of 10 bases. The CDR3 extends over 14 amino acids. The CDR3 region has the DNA TGTGCCAGCAGTTTAAGGACAACCACCTACGAGCAGTACTTC. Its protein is CASSLRTTTYEQYF.

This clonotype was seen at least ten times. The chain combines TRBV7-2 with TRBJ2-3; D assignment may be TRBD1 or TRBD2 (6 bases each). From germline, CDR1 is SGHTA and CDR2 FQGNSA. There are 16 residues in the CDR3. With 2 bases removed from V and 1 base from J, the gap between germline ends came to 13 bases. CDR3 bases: TGTGCCAGCAGCTTAAATGGGGGGCTTCGCACAGATACGCAGTATTTT. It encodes CASSLNGGLRTDTQYF.

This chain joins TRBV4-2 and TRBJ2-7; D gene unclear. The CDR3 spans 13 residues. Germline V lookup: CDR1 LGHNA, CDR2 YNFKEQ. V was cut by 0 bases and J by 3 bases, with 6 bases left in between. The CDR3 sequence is CASSQEPGYEQYV. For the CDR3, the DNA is TGTGCCAGCAGCCAAGAGCCGGGCTACGAGCAGTACGTC.